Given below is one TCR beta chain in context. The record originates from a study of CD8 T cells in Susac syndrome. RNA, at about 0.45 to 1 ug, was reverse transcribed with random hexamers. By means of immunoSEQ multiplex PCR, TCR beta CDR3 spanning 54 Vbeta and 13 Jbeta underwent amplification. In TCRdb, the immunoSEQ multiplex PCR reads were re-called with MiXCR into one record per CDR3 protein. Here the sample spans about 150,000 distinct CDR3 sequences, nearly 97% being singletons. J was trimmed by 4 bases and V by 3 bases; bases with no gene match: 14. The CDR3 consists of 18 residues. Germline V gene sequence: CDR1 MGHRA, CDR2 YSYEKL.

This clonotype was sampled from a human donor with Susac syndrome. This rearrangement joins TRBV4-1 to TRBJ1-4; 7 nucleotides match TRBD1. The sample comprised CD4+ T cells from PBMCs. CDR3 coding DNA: TGCGCCAGCAGCCATTCGACCGTGTCTGCAGGGGGTAATGAAAAACTGTTTTTT. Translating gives CASSHSTVSAGGNEKLFF.